The next 29 T cell receptor beta chains were all read from a single sample in a study of shared clonotypes between healthy human individuals. Sequenced by immunoSEQ multiplex PCR; TCRdb stores in-frame clones only, minus some. The table includes about 560,000 clones, around 80% detected once. Sequenced material: PBMCs. The receptors shown here come from a woman between 40 and 50 years old in good health. Some clones in this sample may be carry-over from other donors' samples.

The chain links TRBV28 to TRBJ1-2; 8 bases are a match to TRBD1. Germline CDR1 MDHEN, CDR2 SYDVKM. The junction had 9 bases not matched to a gene; V was cut back by 7 bases and J by 8 bases. This CDR3 region has 13 residues. Here the CDR3 DNA reads TGTGCCAGCAAGTTACAGGGGGGTAGGGGCTACACCTTC. As protein: CASKLQGGRGYTF.

V usage is TRBV7-3 and J usage is TRBJ2-1; a possible D gene is TRBD2 (5 bases). Germline V CDR1 and CDR2: SGHTA, FQGTGA. Trimming shortened V by 0 bases and J by 5 bases, and 8 bases separated the two germline ends. This CDR3 has 14 amino acids. The DNA for the CDR3 is TGTGCCAGCAGCTTAACGTTGAGGGACAATGAGCAGTTCTTC. It specifies CASSLTLRDNEQFF.

The chain combines TRBV18 with TRBJ2-7; D possibly corresponds to TRBD2 (5 bases). Germline V gives CDR1 KGHSH, CDR2 LQKENI. CDR3 length: 13 residues. Trimming pared 0 bases from V and 9 bases from J, leaving 12 bases between. The CDR3 loop reads CASSPPYLGGQYF. CDR3 DNA sequence: TGTGCCAGCTCACCACCATACTTAGGAGGGCAGTACTTC.

The gene calls are TRBV9 and TRBJ2-1; possibly TRBD1 for D (6 bases). V lost 3 bases to trimming and J lost 8 bases, with 18 bases between them. Per germline, CDR1 SGDLS and CDR2 YYNGEE. The CDR3 extends over 15 amino acids. CDR3 DNA: TGTGCCAGCAGCGCCAGTCCAGGGGCAGGTCATGAGCAGTTCTTC. It translates to CASSASPGAGHEQFF.

In this sample, this clone turned up once. J is TRBJ1-4 and V is TRBV7-9; 7 bases line up with TRBD1. The germline V gene has CDR1 SEHNR and CDR2 FQNEAQ (reference sequence). This CDR3 is built from 15 residues. Trimming took 1 base from V and 2 from J; bases not matched to a gene: 1. The CDR3 spells CASSLGGQTNEKLFF. The CDR3 DNA is TGTGCCAGCAGCTTAGGGGGACAGACTAATGAAAAACTGTTTTTT. Combining the CDR3 with reference TRBV7-9 and TRBJ1-4 gives the whole variable domain DTGVSQNPRHKITKRGQNVTFRCDPISEHNRLYWYRQTLGQGPEFLTYFQNEAQLEKSRLLSDRFSAERPKGSFSTLEIQRTEQGDSAMYLCASSLGGQTNEKLFFGSGTQLSVL.

Comment on this clone: A far larger clone is one nucleotide away, so this likely arose from a read error. This chain connects TRBV30 to TRBJ1-5; D not certain. The V gene's germline CDR1 is GTSNPN and CDR2 SVGIG (reference sequence). The CDR3 runs 14 residues. The CDR3 loop is CAWSVSPINQHQHF. Here the CDR3 DNA reads TGTGCCTGGAGTGTATCGCCGATCAATCAGCACCAGCATTTT.

The chain joins TRBV30 to TRBJ1-2; D ambiguous. The CDR3 runs to 13 residues. V was shortened by 3 bases and J by 7 bases, with 15 bases between the two germline ends. Germline CDR1 GTSNPN, CDR2 SVGIG (reference sequence). Written as DNA, the CDR3 is TGTGCCTGGAGGGCTAATCCCCAGGCTGGCTACACCTTC. It codes for CAWRANPQAGYTF.

To note about this clone: A read error may produce the germline difference seen at one junction end. The chain is built from TRBV5-4 and TRBJ2-4; D may be TRBD2 (6 bases). The CDR3 has 16 amino acids. Germline CDR1 SGHNT, CDR2 YYREEE (reference sequence). In nucleotides, the CDR3 is TGTGCCGGCAGCTCGGATGGACTCCTAGTGGGGGGCATTCAGTACTTC. The encoded protein is CAGSSDGLLVGGIQYF.

The V and J genes are TRBV7-6 and TRBJ2-1; D tentatively fits TRBD1 or TRBD2 (6 bases each). CDR1 SGHVS and CDR2 FNYEAQ come from the germline V gene. Trimming cost V 0 bases and J 14 bases, with 11 bases left between them. The CDR3 has 12 amino acids. The CDR3 DNA follows: TGTGCCAGCAGCTTAGCGGGGGGCCCGGAGTTCTTC. Its translation is CASSLAGGPEFF.

In nucleotides, the CDR3 is TGTGCCAGCAGCCGTGGACAGGGGGATGAAAAACTGTTTTTT. Translating it yields CASSRGQGDEKLFF. The V call is TRBV7-9, the J call TRBJ1-4, with 10 bases identical to TRBD1. Looked up from germline, CDR1 is SEHNR and CDR2 is FQNEAQ (reference sequence). This CDR3 region has 14 residues. J gave up 6 bases and V 5 bases, and 3 bases lay outside the gene matches.

The J gene is TRBJ2-2, the V gene TRBV4-1, with 7 bases matching TRBD2. Trimming took 2 bases from V and 4 from J; bases not matched to a gene: 7. The CDR3 is 16 residues long. In germline, CDR1 is MGHRA, CDR2 YSYEKL. CDR3 DNA: TGCGCCAGCAGCCAAAGCGGCGGGAGTAGCACCGGGGAGCTGTTTTTT. This gives the protein CASSQSGGSSTGELFF.

V and J are TRBV28 and TRBJ2-3; 10 positions agree with TRBD2. V was pared by 10 bases and J by 5 bases, with 12 bases of the junction left unmatched. The V gene's germline CDR1 is MDHEN and CDR2 SYDVKM. The CDR3 sequence is 15 residues long. The CDR3 coding sequence is TGTGCCACCCACTTCCTAGCGGGAGTTCAAGATACGCAGTATTTT. Its translation: CATHFLAGVQDTQYF.

The chain employs TRBV6-5 and TRBJ2-2, with 9 nucleotides matching TRBD1. CDR1 and CDR2 from the germline V gene are MNHEY and SVGAGI. The CDR3 extends over 15 amino acids. V was pared by 6 bases and J by 3 bases, with 5 bases of the junction left unmatched. The CDR3 reads CASSRTGADTGELFF. For the CDR3, the DNA is TGTGCCAGCAGCCGGACAGGGGCCGACACCGGGGAGCTGTTTTTT.

The chain couples TRBV15 to TRBJ2-1; maybe TRBD1 (5 bases). The ends were cut back, 1 base at V and 7 bases at J, with 14 bases in the middle. The CDR3 consists of 15 residues. Germline V gene data show CDR1 as LNHNV and CDR2 as YYDKDF (reference sequence). The CDR3 nucleotides read TGTGCCACCAGCAGAGCCGGGCAGGGTGGGAATGAGCAGTTCTTC. This sequence encodes CATSRAGQGGNEQFF.

This clone turned up a few times. The rearrangement links TRBV2 to TRBJ2-5; D not resolved. The CDR3 length is 13 residues. The ends were cut back, 4 bases at V and 5 bases at J, with 11 bases in the middle. From germline, CDR1 is SNHLY and CDR2 FYNNEI. DNA for the CDR3: TGTGCCAGCAGTGTGAACCCCTCGGAGACCCAGTACTTC. Its translation is CASSVNPSETQYF.

This chain links TRBV7-8 with TRBJ2-3, with D tentatively TRBD1 (5 bases). V was shortened by 1 base and J by 0 bases, with 14 bases between the two germline ends. Looked up from germline, CDR1 is SGHVS and CDR2 is FQNEAQ. CDR3 size: 17 residues. CDR3 sequence: CASSLVPPQGSTDTQYF. CDR3 sequence (DNA): TGTGCCAGCAGCTTAGTCCCTCCGCAGGGTAGCACAGATACGCAGTATTTT.

There are a few counts of this clone. The V call is TRBV5-1, the J call TRBJ1-1; 8 bases agree with TRBD1. Germline CDR1 is SGHRS and CDR2 is YFSETQ. Unmatched junction bases numbered 11, after V lost 10 bases and J lost 3 bases. The CDR3 loop spans 14 amino acids. Here the CDR3 reads CASRPGQVYTEAFF. CDR3 coding DNA: TGCGCCTCCCGTCCGGGACAGGTTTACACTGAAGCTTTCTTT.

This chain uses TRBV5-6 with TRBJ2-7; D is perhaps TRBD2 (5 bases). The CDR3 length is 14 residues. Trimming pared 4 bases from V and 4 bases from J, leaving 15 bases between. CDR1 SGHDT and CDR2 YYEEEE come from the germline V gene. The CDR3 loop is CASSPQRFSYEQYF. The CDR3 nucleotides are TGTGCCAGCAGCCCCCAGCGGTTTTCTTACGAGCAGTACTTC.

This chain uses TRBV18 with TRBJ2-1; the match to TRBD2 covers 11 bases. The CDR3 extends over 18 amino acids. Losses at the gene ends were 2 bases for V and 0 bases for J; bases not matched to a gene: 6. CDR1 is KGHSH and CDR2 is LQKENI in the germline V gene. This CDR3 is CASSPTGTSGASYNEQFF. The CDR3 region has the DNA TGTGCCAGCTCACCAACCGGGACTAGCGGAGCCTCCTACAATGAGCAGTTCTTC.

In this sample, this clone turned up once. Sequence at one end of the junction differs from germline and may be a read error. The chain employs TRBV5-4 and TRBJ1-4; D is unresolved. This CDR3 is built from 12 residues. Germline V CDR1 and CDR2: SGHNT, YYREEE (reference sequence). CDR3 loop: CASSWDSSVPNF. CDR3 bases: TGTGCCAGCAGCTGGGATTCATCCGTACCTAATTTT.

This clone came up once. The rearrangement uses TRBV19 and TRBJ2-1; TRBD2 matches 9 bases. This CDR3 has 16 residues. CDR1 is LNHDA and CDR2 is SQIVND in the germline V gene (reference sequence). Trimming took 3 bases from V and 4 from J; bases not matched to a gene: 7. The CDR3, as DNA: TGTGCCAGTAGTATCGAGGGAACTAGCGGGTACAATGAGCAGTTCTTC. It codes for CASSIEGTSGYNEQFF. Filled out from reference TRBV19 and TRBJ2-1, the complete variable domain reads DGGITQSPKYLFRKEGQNVTLSCEQNLNHDAMYWYRQDPGQGLRLIYYSQIVNDFQKGDIAEGYSVSREKKESFPLTVTSAQKNPTAFYLCASSIEGTSGYNEQFFGPGTRLTVL.

The chain has TRBV28 and TRBJ1-3; D call uncertain. Germline V CDR1 and CDR2: MDHEN, SYDVKM. V was clipped by 6 bases and J by 5 bases, with 14 bases between them. The CDR3 runs 14 residues. CDR3 in DNA: TGTGCCAGCAGATATACCATCTTCCGAAACACCATATATTTT. Protein sequence: CASRYTIFRNTIYF.

V is TRBV7-3 and J is TRBJ2-3; a possible D gene is TRBD2 (5 bases). The CDR3 is 14 residues long. Trimming pared 5 bases from V and 6 bases from J, leaving 15 bases between. In germline, CDR1 is SGHTA, CDR2 FQGTGA. DNA for the CDR3: TGTGCCAGCAGCAAACCGGGAATTGTGGATACGCAGTATTTT. It translates to CASSKPGIVDTQYF.

This clone was observed a single time. The chain recombines TRBV9 with TRBJ1-1, with a possible D match to TRBD1 (6 bases). V shed 4 bases and J shed 3 bases, with 22 bases lying between them. The germline CDR1 and CDR2 sequences are SGDLS and YYNGEE. CDR3 length: 17 residues. The CDR3 bases are TGTGCCAGCAGCCCCCCCCCGGGGAGGGGGGCGGACACTGAAGCTTTCTTT. Protein sequence: CASSPPPGRGADTEAFF.

Points on this clone: This sample also contains other DNA sequences that code for the same CDR3. This chain connects TRBV7-2 to TRBJ2-3; 8 bases are a match to TRBD1. The germline V gene has CDR1 SGHTA and CDR2 FQGNSA. The V and J ends lost 1 base and 3 bases, in that order; junction bases with no gene match: 0. The CDR3 consists of 14 residues. This CDR3 is CASSLDRGTDTQYF. For the CDR3, the DNA is TGTGCCAGCAGCTTAGACAGGGGGACAGATACGCAGTATTTT.

The V call is TRBV6-1, the J call TRBJ2-3; D is uncertain. The CDR3 is made up of 15 amino acids. The V and J ends lost 1 base and 4 bases respectively, with 12 bases between them. The V gene's germline CDR1 is MNHNS and CDR2 SASEGT. In nucleotides, the CDR3 is TGTGCCAGCAGTGAAGGGGTAGGGATCGCAGATACGCAGTATTTT. It is translated as CASSEGVGIADTQYF.

The CDR3 coding sequence is TGTGCCAGCAGTTCGCGGGACAAAGATACGCAGTATTTT. Encoded protein: CASSSRDKDTQYF. V gene TRBV6-1 combines with J gene TRBJ2-3; D is possibly TRBD1 or TRBD2 (6 bases each). This CDR3 is built from 13 residues. V lost 5 bases to trimming and J lost 5 bases, with 11 bases between them. Germline CDR1 MNHNS, CDR2 SASEGT.

V usage is TRBV7-2 and J usage is TRBJ1-1; D is perhaps TRBD1 (5 bases). Germline CDR1 is SGHTA and CDR2 is FQGNSA. The CDR3 sequence is 15 residues long. The germline V and J ends were trimmed by 5 bases and 0 bases, with 13 bases remaining between them. This chain's CDR3 is CASSRRSGMNTEAFF. The CDR3 DNA reads as TGTGCCAGCAGCCGACGGTCAGGGATGAACACTGAAGCTTTCTTT.

This chain joins TRBV6-1 and TRBJ2-5, with TRBD1 as a possible D gene (6 bases). The V end lost 6 bases, the J end lost 1 base, and 12 bases lay between the germline ends. Germline-derived CDR1 and CDR2 are MNHNS and SASEGT. The CDR3 covers 14 residues. CDR3 residues: CASRDRNLQETQYF. The CDR3 coding sequence is TGTGCCAGCAGGGACAGAAACCTCCAAGAGACCCAGTACTTC.